This TCR beta chain appears in the sequencing data of a study of OX40 agonist ivuxolimab in advanced cancers. About the research overall: Ivuxolimab, an agonist antibody against OX40 (CD134), was given to patients. At doses from 0.01 to 10 mg/kg, patients were given intravenous ivuxolimab every 2 weeks. The study, taken as a whole, reports: Low levels of normalized T-cell clonal expansion also appeared in some nonresponders.

Concerning this clone itself: Its antigen is not known.

Only in-frame clones appear in the TCRdb table, and some are missing; sequencing was by immunoSEQ multiplex PCR. The sample has over 55,000 clones; about 83% are singletons. Germline V gene sequence: CDR1 SNHLY, CDR2 FYNNEI. CDR3 size: 15 residues. The V end lost 4 bases, the J end lost 0 bases, and 11 bases lay between the germline ends. The sequenced sample was CD4+ or CD8+ T cells sorted from blood, obtained in a trial of the OX40 agonist ivuxolimab. This sequence originates from an adult with an advanced solid tumor such as melanoma, head and neck, liver or kidney cancer. The genes are TRBV2 and TRBJ2-3; D perhaps matches TRBD1 (5 bases). CDR3: CASSGIGASTDTQYF. CDR3 DNA sequence: TGTGCCAGCAGTGGTATAGGGGCGAGCACAGATACGCAGTATTTT.